This T cell receptor beta chain was retrieved from a study of cytomegalovirus exposure and HLA in healthy donors (dated by TCRdb to about 2017). For context, the study as a whole: An earlier analysis of approximately 590 of the donors reported 250 to 300 Gb of sequence data and 100 million to 140 million unique TCR beta sequences from about 200 million T cells. Roughly 300 gigabases of sequencing data and about 92 million unique TCR sequences made up an early release that covered some 640 HLA-typed donors. The genetic ancestry cluster associated with self-reported Caucasian donors included over 65% of the roughly 390 genotyped donors. The study aimed to test whether signatures of past pathogen exposure could be identified by cataloging public T cell receptors. The T cell repertoires of around 730 subjects were profiled by immunosequencing and related to cytomegalovirus serostatus. In addition to the first cohort of 666 subjects, a separate validation cohort of approximately 110 different subjects was used. To predict cytomegalovirus infection status, the study combined high-throughput TCR immunosequencing, statistical association of individual TCRs with disease status, and machine learning. To study patterns of TCR occurrence, a later analysis re-analyzed previously published TCR beta repertoires from around 660 donors and added high-resolution HLA genotyping. Rather than drawing on any new phenotypic data, the later analysis identified candidate immune exposures from TCR beta sequences and the way those sequences occurred across donors. An earlier analysis of around 640 of the donors used high-throughput TCR beta sequencing to judge whether each TCR beta V gene segment behaved as functional or pseudogenic. Donor age, sex, ethnicity and CMV serostatus were compiled alongside the repertoire data. Genome-wide SNP genotypes for about 65% of the 666 donors were used in a later genetic analysis, which treated that subset as a discovery cohort. Every discovery cohort repertoire had been produced on one sequencing platform. Class I and class II HLA loci were covered by the typing at four-digit resolution. The number of typed donors differed by locus: 629-630 for A, B, C, DRB1 and DQB1; 500 to 550 for DQA1; 606 for DPA1; and 450 to 480 for DPB1. Several DR-DQ haplotypes were handled as single units for association and clustering, since linkage in the cohort was strong. Among a few hundred genotyped donors of the cohort, an average of around 240,000 unique TCR beta nucleotide sequences were sequenced per donor, 15% to 20% of them non-productive. Study-level results and caveats: The cohort was sequenced for TCR beta chains only, and without alpha or paired-chain data the features that could be detected were limited. Linkage disequilibrium might explain the correlated functional status among segregating V segments, but an unknown experimental factor could not be ruled out. Some IMGT-functional V segments, including TRBV6-2 and TRBV6-3, could not be distinguished by the 87-base-pair reads and were therefore excluded. According to a later analysis, most CMV-associated TCR beta chains appeared to be HLA-restricted, and the HLA associations seemed to be driven largely by CMV exposure. Immune exposure information for the cohort was limited to CMV serostatus. In vitro tests confirmed that a few of the cytomegalovirus-associated TCR beta chains recognize cytomegalovirus antigens. In a later genetic analysis, fewer N-insertions in productive TCRs were reported among donors in an Asian-associated ancestry cluster than the roughly 700-donor mean. According to the authors, the approach could potentially be generalized to other disease states and immunological phenotypes. The presence/absence analyses assumed that sequencing depth was roughly uniform across donors, and that assumption may not be true. At a false discovery rate of 0.05, a later analysis linked some 18,000 TCR beta sequences to specific HLA alleles. In an earlier analysis of under 600 of the donors, most TCR beta V segments were observed in productive rearrangements about 90% or about 30% of the time, broadly matching IMGT annotations. The study gave a list of about 160 TCR beta chains associated with cytomegalovirus. Compared with equally common non-associated chains, HLA-associated TCR beta chains in a later analysis were more clonally expanded and had lower generation probabilities. A further reported finding was that TCR beta sequences accurately predicted the HLA-A and HLA-B alleles for most subjects in the first cohort. In a later analysis, the rate of TCR association differed among HLA loci, with DRB1 alleles having the most associated TCRs and HLA-C alleles having the fewest. Because HLA typing was missing for some donors at each locus, association tests included only the typed subset. Several of the top co-occurrence clusters appeared to be linked to parvovirus B19, influenza, CMV and Epstein-Barr virus, according to a later analysis. Assigning TCR associations to individual alleles was difficult when HLA alleles, especially DR and DQ, strongly co-occurred. In a later genetic analysis, a missense DCLRE1C variant was associated with V-gene and J-gene trimming of TCR beta chains, and the association was replicated in an independent cohort. The classifier was reported to diagnose cytomegalovirus status with high specificity and sensitivity in both the original cohort and the validation cohort. While some public TCRs were present in many individuals, most TCR sequences turned up only very rarely across donors. About 15 rarely observed V segments, including chromosome 9 orphons, were excluded from the earlier analysis of several hundred of the donors because counts were too low. A group of highly shared sequence variants was considered likely to be a technical artifact of the sequencing pipeline.

In total, 500 to 700 healthy bone marrow donors made up the cohort. Cohort members were all nominally healthy when sampled, although unrecorded immune exposures were likely present. The donor was CMV seropositive and belonged to the group of a few hundred seropositive cohort members. A peripheral blood sample was provided by each donor, and peripheral blood mononuclear cells were used for TCR beta sequencing. The Qiagen DNeasy Blood Extraction Kit was used to extract genomic DNA from the blood cell samples. After removal of 10 bases from V and 2 bases from J, the junction retains 5 bases not matched to a gene. CDR3 length: 14 amino acids, cysteine to phenylalanine. Here the CDR3 DNA is all that survives: 42 bases in frame from base 1. CDR1 and CDR2, looked up from the germline V gene (reference sequence), are LNHDA and SQIVND. Libraries were constructed by the immunoSEQ multiplex PCR assay. The multiplex PCR relied on a mix of 60 forward primers for TCR Vbeta segments and 13 reverse primers for TCR Jbeta segments. Amplification of the CDR3 region of rearranged TCR beta genes was performed with a multiplex PCR assay on genomic DNA. The Illumina HiSeq System was used to sequence the amplified TCR beta libraries as 87-base-pair reads. The source study handled its data this way. Across the roughly 700 repertoires, a later analysis counted 75 million to 90 million unique TCR beta chains, some 11 million of which were shared by at least two donors. A nearest-neighbor algorithm error-corrected the raw reads and collapsed the reads into unique sequences, merging closely related sequences to remove PCR and sequencing errors. To assign V, D and J gene segments, CDR3 sequences were aligned to IMGT reference sequences. For a sequence to be retained, a match of at least six nucleotides was required to both a V gene segment and a J gene segment. Rearrangements were classified as productive when the CDR3 lacked stop codons and remained in frame with V and J, and all other rearrangements were classified as non-productive. CDR3 was defined by IMGT convention, running from the second conserved V-encoded cysteine to the conserved J-encoded phenylalanine. In an earlier analysis of just under 600 of the donors, sequences lacking an unambiguous match to a single V gene segment were excluded. An earlier analysis of a few hundred of the donors called V segments functional above 56.7% productive rearrangements and segregating when the between-donor standard deviation exceeded 5%. A statistical classification framework was built to diagnose cytomegalovirus status from the catalog of TCR beta chain sequences. In a later analysis, TCR nucleotide sequences were compared against IMGT/GENE-DB human TR gene sequences so that V and J genes could be assigned. In a later analysis, CDR3 sequences and most-parsimonious VDJ recombination scenarios were assigned using the TCRdist pipeline. In a later analysis, each TCR beta chain was defined by its CDR3 amino acid sequence together with its V-gene family, and reads lacking a unique V-gene family were excluded. In a later analysis, fewer than 650 highly shared, low-generation-probability nucleotide sequences were removed to address suspected cross-contamination and a sequencing artifact. In a later analysis, a clonal expansion index was calculated for each public chain from normalized within-repertoire ranks of inferred template counts. In a later analysis, generation probabilities were computed with a VDJ recombination model fitted to out-of-frame rearrangements, and the resulting probabilities were checked against IGoR. Hypergeometric tests were used in a later analysis to score TCR-TCR, TCR-HLA and TCR-CMV co-occurrence, with a repertoire-size bias correction applied to the TCR pairs. A later analysis estimated false discovery rates by permuting HLA or CMV assignments 20 times. A later analysis grouped co-occurring TCRs with DBSCAN, adding TCRdist sequence similarity when clustering within HLA-allele-positive subsets. For co-occurrence clustering, repertoires with fewer than 30,000 or more than 120,000 public chains were excluded, along with a handful of repertoires with anomalous nucleotide sharing. Held by TCRdb, this immuneACCESS table contains in-frame sequences only and omits some clones. Under half of the omission traces to an unresolved V gene where checked; the cause of the rest is unknown. The D gene and trimming were derived from the DNA, and the V and J assignments and clone size from that table. A total of about 160,000 clones appear in this sample, about 79% of them only once. In total, the top ten clones hold about 1% of the sample.

Worth noting for this clone: This receptor's antigen is unknown. No much larger clone exists at a distance of one base, and base qualities are not known.

Sequencing input: PBMCs. The sequence links TRBV19 to TRBJ1-5, with 10 bases in between that match TRBD1. This clonotype originated in a woman aged 45-65 years in good health and CMV-seropositive. The DNA sequence is given as TGTGCCACTAGGGACAGGGGAGGCAATCAGCCCCAGCATTTT. Translated, this gives CATRDRGGNQPQHF.